The 28 T cell receptor beta chains listed next were all sequenced from one sample in a study of persistence of HIV-infected CD4 T cells. The libraries were made with immunoSEQ version 4 in survey mode. Data came from immunoSEQ multiplex PCR; TCRdb stores just in-frame clones and leaves some out. Altogether roughly 20,000 clones are present, around 60% being singletons, with the ten largest covering 7% to 10%. Lysates of CMV-infected fibroblasts at around 9.8 ug/mL stimulated these cells. Sorting selected CD4+ T cells upregulating both CD40 ligand and CD69. No antigen has been assigned to these receptors. The material sequenced was CD4+ T cells sorted from PBMCs after roughly 20-hour stimulation, taken from a patient who received antiretroviral therapy. The source of these receptors is an adult woman with HIV who was CMV-seropositive.

This clone was seen just once. The V and J genes are TRBV10-3 and TRBJ2-1; maybe TRBD1 (5 bases). The CDR3 length is 15 residues. CDR1 ENHRY and CDR2 SYGVKD come from the germline V gene. Trimming took 5 bases from V and 3 from J, leaving 14 bases between them. The CDR3 is CAISFRVSNYNEQFF. CDR3 DNA: TGTGCCATCAGTTTCAGGGTGAGCAACTACAATGAGCAGTTCTTC.

On this clone: A junction boundary mismatches the germline segment, possibly from a read error. The CDR3, as DNA: TGCAGCGTAGATTCGGGGACAGGGGTCTCCGCCTTC. It is translated as CSVDSGTGVSAF. V usage is TRBV29-1 and J usage is TRBJ1-2, with 10 bases lining up with TRBD1. The germline V gene has CDR1 SQVTM and CDR2 ANQGSEA. This CDR3 has 12 amino acids.

The V and J genes are TRBV18 and TRBJ1-5; 8 bases agree with TRBD1. This CDR3 is 14 amino acids long. CDR1 is KGHSH, CDR2 LQKENI, per germline. V lost 3 bases, J lost 13 bases, and 11 bases stayed unmatched. CDR3 sequence (DNA): TGTGCCAGCTCACCGGGGACAGGTTACCCCAAACAGCATTTT. It encodes CASSPGTGYPKQHF.

The J gene is TRBJ1-1, the V gene TRBV18, with TRBD1 as a possible D gene (6 bases). From germline, CDR1 is KGHSH and CDR2 LQKENI. There are 15 residues in the CDR3. Between the trimmed V and J ends, which lost 8 bases and 3 bases, there was a span of 19 bases. The CDR3 DNA reads as TGTGCCAGCCGATCGGCGGGGGCGCGGGACACTGAAGCTTTCTTT. Its protein is CASRSAGARDTEAFF.

In its sample, this clone was seen a few times. This sequence joins TRBV10-2 and TRBJ2-7; no firm D call. The CDR3 contains 14 residues. V lost 6 bases and J 2 bases, leaving 14 bases between the germline ends. CDR1 is WSHSY and CDR2 is SAAADI in the germline V gene. The CDR3 reads CASSLKDGPYEQYF. The CDR3 DNA sequence: TGCGCCAGCAGCCTCAAGGACGGCCCCTACGAGCAGTACTTC.

The chain combines TRBV27 with TRBJ1-5; the D gene is possibly TRBD1 (5 bases). The CDR3 sequence is 14 residues long. From germline, CDR1 is MNHEY and CDR2 SMNVEV (reference sequence). The V gene lost 3 bases and the J gene lost 3 bases, with 9 bases spanning the gap. This CDR3 is CASSFGDPNQPQHF. The CDR3 DNA sequence: TGTGCCAGCAGTTTTGGGGACCCCAATCAGCCCCAGCATTTT.

The gene calls are TRBV9 and TRBJ2-1; 11 bases fit TRBD2. J lost 5 bases, V lost 0 bases, and 4 bases had no gene match. The CDR3 spans 16 residues. The V gene's germline CDR1 is SGDLS and CDR2 YYNGEE. The CDR3 loop reads CASSVGLAGGDNEQFF. CDR3 in DNA: TGTGCCAGCAGCGTAGGGCTAGCGGGGGGAGACAATGAGCAGTTCTTC.

This clone has a handful of counts. The chain employs TRBV5-4 and TRBJ2-3; 9 bases align to TRBD1. This CDR3 region has 16 residues. Germline-derived CDR1 and CDR2 are SGHNT and YYREEE (reference sequence). The junction had 8 bases not matched to a gene; V was cut back by 4 bases and J by 2 bases. The CDR3 region has the DNA TGTGCCAGCAGCGGTTCAGGACAGGGGTACACAGATACGCAGTATTTT. Translation: CASSGSGQGYTDTQYF. The entire variable domain, with the rest obtained from reference TRBV5-4 and TRBJ2-3, is as follows: ETGVTQSPTHLIKTRGQQVTLRCSSQSGHNTVSWYQQALGQGPQFIFQYYREEENGRGNFPPRFSGLQFPNYSSELNVNALELDDSALYLCASSGSGQGYTDTQYFGPGTRLTVL.

This rearrangement joins TRBV6-5 to TRBJ2-7; D tentatively fits TRBD1 or TRBD2 (5 bases each). The germline gives CDR1 MNHEY, CDR2 SVGAGI. The V end was cut by 6 bases, the J end by 1 base, with 13 bases between. The CDR3 length is 14 residues. The CDR3 region has the DNA TGTGCCAGCAGGCCGGGACGCCGATCCTACGAGCAGTACGTC. It yields the protein CASRPGRRSYEQYV.

This clone showed up just a few times. V and J are TRBV12-3 or TRBV12-4 and TRBJ1-1; a possible D gene is TRBD1 (5 bases). The CDR3 runs to 11 residues. V was cut by 8 bases and J by 5 bases, with 9 bases left in between. CDR3 DNA: TGTGCCAGCGGGGGGGAGACTGAAGCTTTCTTT. Amino acid sequence: CASGGETEAFF.

The chain employs TRBV29-1 and TRBJ2-1, with 9 nucleotides matching TRBD1. J lost 10 bases, V lost 7 bases, and 14 bases had no gene match. The CDR3 covers 14 residues. CDR1 is SQVTM, CDR2 ANQGSEA, per germline. CDR3 sequence (DNA): TGCAGCGCTGGACCGGGACAGGGCTTTGGAGAGCAGTTCTTC. Translation gives CSAGPGQGFGEQFF.

The genes are TRBV18 and TRBJ1-4; 7 bases agree with TRBD1. The germline gives CDR1 KGHSH, CDR2 LQKENI. CDR3 size: 15 residues. V was clipped by 3 bases and J by 1 base; unmatched bases: 2. The CDR3 is CASSPSGGTNEKLFF. CDR3 DNA: TGTGCCAGCTCACCGTCAGGGGGAACTAATGAAAAACTGTTTTTT.

This clone occurred a few times. The genes are TRBV12-3 or TRBV12-4 and TRBJ1-1, with D unclear. The ends were cut back, 7 bases at V and 0 bases at J, with 6 bases in the middle. CDR3 length: 12 residues. CDR3 DNA: TGTGCCAGCACCCAACTGAACACTGAAGCTTTCTTT. This translates into CASTQLNTEAFF.

The rearrangement links TRBV5-4 to TRBJ2-7; 8 nucleotides match TRBD2. The V gene end was trimmed by 5 bases and the J gene end by 2 bases; junction bases not matched to a gene: 6. From germline, CDR1 is SGHNT and CDR2 YYREEE (reference sequence). The CDR3 has 14 amino acids. CDR3 sequence reads: CASSLAGLTYEQYF. The CDR3 DNA is TGTGCCAGCAGTTTAGCGGGGCTAACCTACGAGCAGTACTTC.

This clone was seen only a few times. The chain joins TRBV5-1 to TRBJ2-3, with D perhaps assigned TRBD1 or TRBD2 (5 bases each). The CDR3 loop spans 14 amino acids. Germline V gene lookup returns CDR1 SGHRS and CDR2 YFSETQ. Trimming stripped 4 bases from V and 2 bases from J, with 11 bases between. The chain's CDR3 is CASSPGLDTDTQYF. The CDR3 DNA follows: TGCGCCAGCAGCCCGGGGCTTGACACAGATACGCAGTATTTT.

V usage is TRBV5-6 and J usage is TRBJ2-1; D is undetermined. Germline V gene sequence: CDR1 SGHDT, CDR2 YYEEEE. The length of the CDR3 is 11 residues. Trimming left V 4 bases short and J 9 bases short, with 8 bases between. CDR3 sequence reads: CASSLETEQFF. CDR3 sequence (DNA): TGTGCCAGCAGCCTAGAGACTGAGCAGTTCTTC.

The genes are TRBV5-1 and TRBJ2-7; possible D gene TRBD2, 7 bases. V dropped 0 bases and J dropped 7 bases, with 17 bases sitting between them. The V gene's germline CDR1 is SGHRS and CDR2 YFSETQ. This CDR3 is 15 amino acids long. The CDR3 DNA reads as TGCGCCAGCAGCTTGGTTGCGGGGGCGCGAGATGAGCAGTACTTC. Its translation: CASSLVAGARDEQYF.

This clone was observed a few times. The chain carries TRBV5-5 and TRBJ1-1; 7 bases are shared with TRBD1. V shed 4 bases, J shed 5 bases, and the junction held 14 bases outside the gene matches. CDR1 and CDR2 from the germline V gene are SGHKS and YYEKEE (reference sequence). The CDR3 sequence is 16 residues long. CDR3: CASSRQSGTQGTEAFF. CDR3 bases: TGTGCCAGCAGCCGTCAGTCCGGGACACAGGGGACTGAAGCTTTCTTT.

The chain joins TRBV11-3 to TRBJ2-1, with D unclear. CDR1 SGHNT and CDR2 YENEEA come from the germline V gene. V lost 0 bases, J lost 12 bases, and 18 bases lay in between. The CDR3 totals 15 residues. As DNA, the CDR3 is TGTGCCAGCAGCTTAGATCCCCAAACCCAAGCCGGGCAGTTCTTC. This encodes CASSLDPQTQAGQFF.

V gene TRBV18 combines with J gene TRBJ1-6; D ambiguous. CDR1 and CDR2 from the germline V gene are KGHSH and LQKENI. This CDR3 comprises 15 residues. Trimming shortened V by 3 bases and J by 10 bases, and 16 bases separated the two germline ends. The chain's CDR3 is CASSPEGLSWSPLHF. The CDR3 DNA reads TGTGCCAGCTCACCCGAGGGTTTGAGTTGGTCACCCCTCCACTTT.

By share of the sample, this clone is medium-sized. The rearrangement joins TRBV9 to TRBJ2-3, with 9 bases aligning to TRBD2. CDR3 size: 15 residues. CDR1 is SGDLS, CDR2 YYNGEE, per germline. With 4 bases clipped from V and 1 base from J, the junction kept 4 bases outside the gene matches. In nucleotides, the CDR3 is TGTGCCAGCAGCTTCCGGACTAGCGGCACAGATACGCAGTATTTT. It yields the protein CASSFRTSGTDTQYF. Full variable domain (outside the CDR3, taken from reference TRBV9 and TRBJ2-3): DSGVTQTPKHLITATGQRVTLRCSPRSGDLSVYWYQQSLDQGLQFLIQYYNGEERAKGNILERFSAQQFPDLHSELNLSSLELGDSALYFCASSFRTSGTDTQYFGPGTRLTVL.

The J gene is TRBJ2-4, the V gene TRBV29-1, with D unresolved. Germline CDR1 SQVTM, CDR2 ANQGSEA. With 3 bases removed from V and 0 bases from J, the gap between germline ends came to 9 bases. This CDR3 region has 14 residues. CDR3 region: CSVEPEKAKNIQYF. DNA of the CDR3: TGCAGCGTTGAGCCAGAGAAAGCCAAAAACATTCAGTACTTC.

V gene TRBV18 combines with J gene TRBJ1-5, with 8 bases fitting TRBD1. The germline CDR1 and CDR2 sequences are KGHSH and LQKENI. V shed 6 bases and J 7 bases; nucleotides not matched to a gene: 5. The CDR3 extends over 13 amino acids. CDR3 bases: TGTGCCAGCTCCGGACAGGGTGGACAGCCCCAGCATTTT. Protein: CASSGQGGQPQHF.

V usage is TRBV14 and J usage is TRBJ1-2; D is possibly TRBD1 (5 bases). Germline V gene sequence: CDR1 SGHDN, CDR2 FVKESK. The CDR3 is 14 amino acids. The ends were cut back, 0 bases at V and 4 bases at J, with 9 bases in the middle. CDR3 loop: CASSQDAGTYGYTF. Written as DNA, the CDR3 is TGTGCCAGCAGCCAAGACGCGGGGACCTATGGCTACACCTTC.

The genes are TRBV5-4 and TRBJ1-1; unclear D gene. Trimming removed 2 bases from V and 1 base from J, with 6 bases in between. Germline lookup yields CDR1 SGHNT and CDR2 YYREEE (reference sequence). CDR3 size: 13 residues. The DNA for the CDR3 is TGTGCCAGCAGCTTTGCCGGGAACACTGAAGCTTTCTTT. Protein: CASSFAGNTEAFF.

The chain links TRBV24-1 to TRBJ1-1; D may be TRBD1 (6 bases). This CDR3 has 13 residues. Trimming pared 7 bases from V and 6 bases from J, leaving 14 bases between. Germline V gene lookup returns CDR1 KGHDR and CDR2 SFDVKD. CDR3 residues: CATRAGVSAEAFF. The DNA of the CDR3 is TGTGCCACCAGAGCAGGGGTGAGTGCTGAAGCTTTCTTT.

This clone was picked up a small number of times. The CDR3 sequence: CASRGGGLISGEQFF. CDR3 nucleotide sequence: TGTGCCAGCAGAGGGGGAGGACTGATTTCGGGGGAGCAGTTCTTC. V and J are TRBV6-5 and TRBJ2-1; tentatively, D is TRBD1 or TRBD2 (6 bases each). Deletions cut 6 bases from V and 10 bases from J, with 22 bases between. CDR3 length: 15 residues. Germline CDR1 reads MNHEY; CDR2 reads SVGAGI.

This chain uses TRBV11-1 with TRBJ1-1; 9 bases are shared with TRBD1. V lost 6 bases and J lost 4; bases outside the gene matches: 6. This CDR3 is built from 14 residues. Germline assignment: CDR1 SGHAT and CDR2 FQDESV (reference sequence). Here the CDR3 DNA reads TGTGCCAGCAGTGAACCGGGACAGGGCACTGAAGCTTTCTTT. Translating gives CASSEPGQGTEAFF.